Below, 14 T cell receptor beta chains from the same sample are listed, as sequenced in a study of blood T cell repertoires in COVID-19. TCRdb's table, derived via immunoSEQ multiplex PCR, lists solely in-frame clones and lacks some. The sample lists 200,000 to 250,000 clones; around 81% were seen once. Specimen: peripheral blood. The receptors stem from a woman aged 60-70 years with acute or convalescent COVID-19.

The chain joins TRBV6-6 to TRBJ2-7; perhaps TRBD2 as D (5 bases). This CDR3 contains 14 residues. Germline V gene lookup returns CDR1 MNHNY and CDR2 SVGAGI (reference sequence). Trimming shortened V by 2 bases and J by 5 bases, and 13 bases separated the two germline ends. CDR3 sequence reads: CASSYSQAGNEQYF. CDR3 in DNA: TGTGCCAGCAGTTACAGCCAGGCCGGGAACGAGCAGTACTTC.

The chain joins TRBV30 to TRBJ2-7, with D possibly matching TRBD1 (5 bases). Germline CDR1 reads GTSNPN; CDR2 reads SVGIG (reference sequence). V gave up 0 bases and J gave up 3 bases, with 9 bases separating them. There are 13 residues in the CDR3. CDR3 sequence: CAWSVQENYEQYF. The CDR3 nucleotides read TGTGCCTGGAGTGTACAGGAGAACTACGAGCAGTACTTC.

V is TRBV12-3 or TRBV12-4 and J is TRBJ1-1; the match to TRBD1 covers 10 bases. V lost 6 bases, J lost 5 bases, and 3 bases stayed unmatched. The CDR3 is 13 residues long. This CDR3 is CASRTGGETEAFF. CDR3 DNA sequence: TGTGCCAGCAGGACAGGGGGCGAAACTGAAGCTTTCTTT.

The chain is built from TRBV28 and TRBJ2-7, with no clear D. V dropped 3 bases and J dropped 1 base, with 10 bases sitting between them. The germline V gene has CDR1 MDHEN and CDR2 SYDVKM. There are 14 residues in the CDR3. CDR3 bases: TGTGCCAGCAGTTTCCCCAGGCCGTCCTACGAGCAGTACTTC. It translates to CASSFPRPSYEQYF.

The J gene is TRBJ1-4, the V gene TRBV3-1 (or the pseudogene TRBV3-2); D not certain. V was clipped by 4 bases and J by 4 bases, with 13 bases between them. Germline CDR1 is LGHDT and CDR2 is YNNKEL (reference sequence). This CDR3 spans 15 amino acids. The CDR3 region has the DNA TGTGCCAGCAGCCCCAGTGGAGGTATTAATGAAAAACTGTTTTTT. Amino acids: CASSPSGGINEKLFF.

This sequence joins TRBV24-1 and TRBJ1-1; D is undetermined. The V gene's germline CDR1 is KGHDR and CDR2 SFDVKD. There are 10 residues in the CDR3. Trimming removed 6 bases at V and 5 bases at J, with 3 bases between. The CDR3: CATSLTEAFF. The CDR3 nucleotides read TGTGCCACCAGTCTTACTGAAGCTTTCTTT.

The sample holds one count of this clone. The chain carries TRBV24-1 and TRBJ2-1; 8 nucleotides align to TRBD2. Per germline, CDR1 KGHDR and CDR2 SFDVKD. The CDR3 runs 15 residues. V shed 5 bases, J shed 4 bases, and the junction held 6 bases outside the gene matches. This CDR3 reads CATSASGGQYNEQFF. DNA of the CDR3: TGTGCCACCAGTGCCAGCGGGGGCCAATACAATGAGCAGTTCTTC.

V and J are TRBV30 and TRBJ1-5; TRBD1 aligns across 7 bases. Trimming removed 1 base from V and 2 bases from J; junction bases left unmatched: 8. Germline CDR1 reads GTSNPN; CDR2 reads SVGIG (reference sequence). This CDR3 spans 16 amino acids. CDR3 loop: CAWSDKRDRGNQPQHF. CDR3 DNA: TGTGCCTGGAGTGATAAACGCGACAGGGGCAATCAGCCCCAGCATTTT.

In this sample, this clone turned up once. The chain employs TRBV18 and TRBJ1-2, with TRBD1 matching 7 bases. V was clipped by 2 bases and J by 4 bases; unmatched bases: 4. Per the germline V gene, CDR1 is KGHSH and CDR2 is LQKENI. This CDR3 contains 14 residues. CDR3 DNA: TGTGCCAGCTCACCAGGGACAGCATCCTATGGCTACACCTTC. Translating gives CASSPGTASYGYTF.

V is TRBV3-1 (or the pseudogene TRBV3-2) and J is TRBJ2-1; 10 bases are shared with TRBD1. The germline CDR1 and CDR2 sequences are LGHDT and YNNKEL (reference sequence). V was pared by 3 bases and J by 4 bases, with 3 bases of the junction left unmatched. The CDR3 contains 15 residues. This CDR3 is CASSHRDRGYNEQFF. In DNA form, the CDR3 reads TGTGCCAGCAGCCACCGGGACAGGGGATACAATGAGCAGTTCTTC.

The chain employs TRBV2 and TRBJ1-2; D call uncertain. From germline, CDR1 is SNHLY and CDR2 FYNNEI. The CDR3 extends over 14 amino acids. Trimming stripped 4 bases from V and 2 bases from J, with 11 bases between. CDR3 coding DNA: TGTGCCAGCAGTGCCCAATCCGGGAACTATGGCTACACCTTC. Translated, it gives CASSAQSGNYGYTF.

This clone showed up just a few times. The rearrangement joins TRBV19 to TRBJ2-1, with D perhaps TRBD2 (6 bases). V lost 5 bases, J lost 8 bases, and 19 bases lay in between. The germline V gene encodes CDR1 LNHDA and CDR2 SQIVND (reference sequence). CDR3 length: 15 residues. The CDR3 sequence: CASSDRDLSAHEQFF. In DNA form, the CDR3 reads TGTGCCAGTAGTGACCGGGACTTATCCGCCCATGAGCAGTTCTTC.

The chain combines TRBV21-1 with TRBJ2-1; the table's D call of TRBD1 was not tested on the DNA. TRBV21-1 is tagged as a pseudogene. CDR3 length: 16 amino acids. CDR3 bases: TGTGCCAGCAGCAAACAGCCAGGGGACTCCTACAATGAGCAGTTCTTC. Residues: CASSKQPGDSYNEQFF.

This clone occurred once. V is TRBV12-3 or TRBV12-4 and J is TRBJ1-2; possibly TRBD1 for D (6 bases). Trimming removed 6 bases at V and 6 bases at J, with 11 bases between. There are 12 residues in the CDR3. The CDR3 spells CASSQNRDGYTF. DNA of the CDR3: TGTGCCAGCAGCCAAAACAGGGATGGCTACACCTTC.